Listed here are 5 T cell receptor beta chains from one sample, sequenced in a study of sequential checkpoint blockade in melanoma. The data were produced by immunoSEQ multiplex PCR, yet TCRdb's version contains in-frame clones alone and is incomplete. The sample lists 25,000 to 30,000 clones; roughly 76% were seen once. Treatment: randomized to nivolumab then ipilimumab (arm A) or the reverse (arm B). This specimen consisted of CD8+ T cells sorted from blood (inferred from file names), obtained from a patient given nivolumab and ipilimumab in sequence. The receptors were gathered from a human donor with melanoma.

The chain carries TRBV6-4 and TRBJ2-1, with 10 bases aligning to TRBD2. CDR1 and CDR2 (germline): MRHNA, SNTAGT. The CDR3 is made up of 15 amino acids. V trimming: 5 bases; J trimming: 4 bases; junction bases outside the gene matches: 5. The CDR3 DNA is TGTGCCAGCAGTCGAAGCGGGGGGGATTACAATGAGCAGTTCTTC. This codes for CASSRSGGDYNEQFF.

CDR3 sequence (DNA): TGTGCCAGCAGTTACCAGGGGCTGGGCACTGAAGCTTTCTTT. Its translation is CASSYQGLGTEAFF. The rearrangement uses TRBV6-5 and TRBJ1-1; D might be TRBD1 (6 bases). V lost 2 bases, J lost 4 bases, and 11 bases lay in between. Germline V CDR1 and CDR2: MNHEY, SVGAGI. CDR3 length equals 14 residues.

The J gene is TRBJ2-7, the V gene TRBV11-2; TRBD1 matches 10 bases. The CDR3 totals 13 residues. J lost 9 bases, V lost 0 bases, and 2 bases had no gene match. CDR1 and CDR2 from the germline V gene are SGHAT and FQNNGV. CDR3 bases: TGTGCCAGCAGCTTAGAGACAGGGGGCGGGCAGTACTTC. Amino acids: CASSLETGGGQYF.

About this clone: Other DNA sequences in the same sample also yield this CDR3. This chain joins TRBV9 and TRBJ2-7; TRBD1 matches at 9 bases. The germline V gene has CDR1 SGDLS and CDR2 YYNGEE. V lost 0 bases to trimming and J lost 4 bases; unmatched junction nucleotides: 2. The CDR3 is 14 residues long. CDR3 residues: CASSVGDRAYEQYF. As DNA, the CDR3 is TGTGCCAGCAGCGTAGGGGACAGGGCTTACGAGCAGTACTTC.

This clone was seen more than once but under ten times. The chain combines TRBV19 with TRBJ1-4, with D tentatively TRBD1 (5 bases). Germline V lookup: CDR1 LNHDA, CDR2 SQIVND (reference sequence). V was clipped by 5 bases and J by 6 bases, with 16 bases between them. The CDR3 runs 15 residues. In nucleotides, the CDR3 is TGTGCCAGTAGTCCATGGGGGGTTTTGGATGAAAAACTGTTTTTT. It specifies CASSPWGVLDEKLFF.